The sequence of this TCR beta chain was determined in a study of T cells after yellow fever vaccination. Via MiXCR, TCRdb re-called the 5' RACE reads, giving one row per CDR3 protein. The sample yields 300,000 or so distinct CDR3 sequences, less than 9.5% seen once. Germline CDR1 DFQATT, CDR2 SNEGSKA (reference sequence). The CDR3 runs to 13 residues. Trimming removed 0 bases at V and 2 bases at J, with 7 bases between. The sequence derives from a man younger than 35 who received the YFV17D yellow fever vaccine. The specimen comprised CD4+ T cells sorted from PBMCs, sampled 5 days after the yellow fever booster vaccination. V is TRBV20-1 and J is TRBJ2-5; no reliable D call. In DNA form, the CDR3 reads TGCAGTGCTAGAGAACTCCGTCAAGAGACCCAGTACTTC. Its protein is CSARELRQETQYF.